This T cell receptor beta chain was sequenced during a study of blood T cell repertoires in COVID-19. Overall study context: The United States, Italy and Spain supplied acute and convalescent COVID-19 samples.

In the authors' workflow: The authors estimated nucleated cell counts from reference gene primer amplification. TCRdb's table, derived via immunoSEQ multiplex PCR, lists solely in-frame clones and lacks some. The V and J calls and clone size come from that table; D and trimming were worked out from the DNA. The sample has 300,000 to 450,000 clones, around 85% seen once; the top ten hold roughly 3.6%. Trimming took 3 bases from V and 5 from J, leaving 11 bases between them. CDR1 LNHDA and CDR2 SQIVND come from the germline V gene (reference sequence). This CDR3 comprises 13 residues. Sequencing was performed on peripheral blood. The chain is built from TRBV19 and TRBJ2-7; no reliable D call. The clonotype originates from a woman between 18 and 29 years old with acute or convalescent COVID-19. CDR3 sequence reads: CASSIPMRNEQYF. The CDR3, as DNA: TGTGCCAGTAGTATTCCCATGAGGAACGAGCAGTACTTC.